These 17 T cell receptor beta chains share one sample of origin, sequenced in a study of blood T cells in healthy people across ages. It was with a sample-barcoded 5' primer and a J-beta primer mix that a second PCR of roughly 7 to 12 cycles was run. TCRdb reanalysed the 5' RACE reads using MiXCR and keeps one entry per CDR3 protein. This table has around 1.5 million distinct CDR3 sequences, about 40% appearing once. Material for sequencing was blood. The origin of the receptors is a woman between 18 and 29 years old in good health.

This clonotype was seen a few times. The rearrangement links TRBV7-3 to TRBJ2-2; D is ambiguous. The CDR3 spans 13 residues. Per the germline V gene, CDR1 is SGHTA and CDR2 is FQGTGA. The V gene lost 2 bases and the J gene lost 13 bases, with 14 bases spanning the gap. The DNA of the CDR3 is TGTGCCAGCAGCTTAGATTCTCTAGGAATGCTGTTTTTT. It specifies CASSLDSLGMLFF.

This sequence joins TRBV12-3 or TRBV12-4 and TRBJ2-7; TRBD1 matches 8 bases. V lost 5 bases, J lost 7 bases, and 16 bases stayed unmatched. The CDR3 length is 16 residues. The CDR3 nucleotides are TGTGCCAGCAGTCCCGATACAGGACAGGGTTACAATGAGCAGTACTTC. Translation gives CASSPDTGQGYNEQYF.

The gene calls are TRBV30 and TRBJ1-2; TRBD1 is a possible D gene (5 bases). This CDR3 comprises 13 residues. The V and J ends lost 4 bases and 6 bases respectively, with 15 bases between them. Germline V gene sequence: CDR1 GTSNPN, CDR2 SVGIG (reference sequence). CDR3 sequence (DNA): TGTGCCTGGATAGGTGGCAGGGCCCATGGCTACACCTTC. Amino acid sequence: CAWIGGRAHGYTF.

This clonotype was found a few times. The J gene is TRBJ2-7, the V gene TRBV27; D not resolved. The CDR3 covers 13 residues. Trimming left V 4 bases short and J 2 bases short, with 9 bases between. CDR1 MNHEY and CDR2 SMNVEV come from the germline V gene (reference sequence). The CDR3 sequence: CASSSLRTYEQYF. The CDR3 coding sequence is TGTGCCAGCAGTTCCCTGCGGACCTACGAGCAGTACTTC.

This clonotype has only a few counts. The V call is TRBV10-3, the J call TRBJ2-3; TRBD2 matches 11 bases. This CDR3 comprises 18 residues. J was trimmed by 0 bases and V by 11 bases; bases with no gene match: 16. Per germline, CDR1 ENHRY and CDR2 SYGVKD. CDR3 sequence (DNA): TGTGCCTCCTCCCCCCCTAGCGGGGGGCCAACTAGCACAGATACGCAGTATTTT. Amino acids: CASSPPSGGPTSTDTQYF.

V is TRBV12-3 or TRBV12-4 and J is TRBJ2-7; weak D call: TRBD2 (5 bases). Matching the DNA end better, TRBJ2-5 makes the J call doubtful. The CDR3 runs 14 residues. CDR3 bases: TGTGCCAGCACCTCCCCGTCTAGCAGGGAGACCCAGTACTTC. Translated, it gives CASTSPSSRETQYF.

The genes are TRBV11-2 and TRBJ1-6; maybe TRBD1 (6 bases). This CDR3 is built from 15 residues. V lost 0 bases, J lost 9 bases, and 12 bases lay in between. The germline gives CDR1 SGHAT, CDR2 FQNNGV. DNA of the CDR3: TGTGCCAGCAGCTTAGAGGGGGCGAATGGTTCACCCCTCCACTTT. This sequence encodes CASSLEGANGSPLHF.

This clonotype was seen more than once but under ten times. The genes are TRBV5-6 and TRBJ2-3; 8 nucleotides line up with TRBD2. Germline V CDR1 and CDR2: SGHDT, YYEEEE. There are 14 residues in the CDR3. The J segment lost 4 bases and the V segment lost 2 bases, leaving 3 bases of the junction unmatched. The CDR3 loop reads CASSFGGGPDTQYF. CDR3 nucleotide sequence: TGTGCCAGCAGCTTCGGCGGGGGGCCAGATACGCAGTATTTT. The full variable domain, its missing parts supplied by reference TRBV5-6 and TRBJ2-3, is DAGVTQSPTHLIKTRGQQVTLRCSPKSGHDTVSWYQQALGQGPQFIFQYYEEEERQRGNFPDRFSGHQFPNYSSELNVNALLLGDSALYLCASSFGGGPDTQYFGPGTRLTVL.

This clonotype has just one count. This sequence joins TRBV19 and TRBJ2-3; 7 bases fit TRBD2. The CDR3 runs 14 residues. The V gene end was trimmed by 6 bases and the J gene end by 8 bases; junction bases not matched to a gene: 11. The germline V gene encodes CDR1 LNHDA and CDR2 SQIVND (reference sequence). This CDR3 is CASSPDPGGLTQYF. CDR3 nucleotides: TGTGCCAGTAGCCCCGATCCGGGAGGCCTTACGCAGTATTTT.

This sequence joins TRBV20-1 and TRBJ2-3; 9 bases agree with TRBD2. The length of the CDR3 is 14 residues. From germline, CDR1 is DFQATT and CDR2 SNEGSKA (reference sequence). V lost 6 bases to trimming and J lost 2 bases; unmatched junction nucleotides: 6. The CDR3 sequence is CSALSGGYTDTQYF. CDR3 sequence (DNA): TGCAGTGCCCTTAGCGGGGGCTACACAGATACGCAGTATTTT.

V usage is TRBV6-1 and J usage is TRBJ2-3; 9 bases are shared with TRBD2. Per the germline V gene, CDR1 is MNHNS and CDR2 is SASEGT. Losses at the gene ends were 5 bases for V and 1 base for J; bases not matched to a gene: 4. This CDR3 is 15 amino acids long. This CDR3 reads CASSTRGGGTDTQYF. In DNA, the CDR3 is TGTGCCAGCAGTACGCGGGGGGGAGGCACAGATACGCAGTATTTT.

J is TRBJ1-2 and V is TRBV12-3 or TRBV12-4, with no clear D. Trimming removed 5 bases at V and 1 base at J, with 8 bases between. The CDR3 covers 13 residues. CDR3 amino acids: CASSPEINYGYTF. The DNA for the CDR3 is TGTGCCAGCAGTCCGGAGATTAACTATGGCTACACCTTC.

The rearrangement links TRBV6-5 to TRBJ2-2, with 8 bases aligning to TRBD2. Unmatched junction bases numbered 5, after V lost 11 bases and J lost 0 bases. CDR1 and CDR2 (germline): MNHEY, SVGAGI. This CDR3 has 14 amino acids. The CDR3 loop reads CAGRTSSNTGELFF. The CDR3 DNA follows: TGTGCCGGCCGGACTAGCTCGAACACCGGGGAGCTGTTTTTT.

V is TRBV30 and J is TRBJ1-6; TRBD1 is a possible D gene (6 bases). The CDR3 totals 14 residues. Deletions cut 5 bases from V and 10 bases from J, with 18 bases between. Looked up from germline, CDR1 is GTSNPN and CDR2 is SVGIG (reference sequence). The CDR3 reads CAWRTETLVSPLHF. DNA of the CDR3: TGTGCCTGGCGGACAGAAACATTGGTATCACCCCTCCACTTT.

This chain joins TRBV12-3 or TRBV12-4 and TRBJ2-5, with D perhaps TRBD1 or TRBD2 (6 bases each). This CDR3 has 14 residues. V lost 6 bases to trimming and J lost 4 bases, with 15 bases between them. CDR3 protein: CASRPSGAGETQYF. The CDR3 coding sequence is TGTGCCAGCAGGCCTTCGGGGGCAGGAGAGACCCAGTACTTC.

The rearrangement joins TRBV2 to TRBJ1-2, with 10 positions matching TRBD1. CDR1 is SNHLY, CDR2 FYNNEI, per germline. The V and J ends lost 4 bases and 2 bases, in that order; junction bases with no gene match: 4. This CDR3 region has 15 residues. DNA of the CDR3: TGTGCCAGCAGTGCTGACAGGGGGCCGAACTATGGCTACACCTTC. Protein product: CASSADRGPNYGYTF. Drawing the rest from reference TRBV2 and TRBJ1-2, the complete variable domain is EPEVTQTPSHQVTQMGQEVILRCVPISNHLYFYWYRQILGQKVEFLVSFYNNEISEKSEIFDDQFSVERPDGSNFTLKIRSTKLEDSAMYFCASSADRGPNYGYTFGSGTRLTVV.

This clonotype was observed a few times. This sequence joins TRBV7-9 and TRBJ1-2; D is possibly TRBD1 (5 bases). Germline loops: CDR1 SEHNR, CDR2 FQNEAQ (reference sequence). The CDR3 contains 15 residues. Trimming left V 0 bases short and J 4 bases short, with 12 bases between. The CDR3 loop is CASSLAEGSSYGYTF. CDR3 in DNA: TGTGCCAGCAGCTTAGCGGAGGGGAGTTCCTATGGCTACACCTTC.